The 14 T cell receptor beta chains in this list originate from one sample, sequenced in a study of radiotherapy plus CTLA-4 blockade in lung cancer. Libraries were prepared by immunoSEQ multiplex PCR; TCRdb keeps only in-frame clonotypes and omits some of them. The table records tens of thousands of clones, 60% to 80% of them present only once. The sample here was peripheral blood, taken from a patient treated with radiotherapy plus ipilimumab. The receptors derive from a human donor with non-small cell lung cancer who had a complete response to radiotherapy plus ipilimumab.

This chain connects TRBV30 to TRBJ1-1, with 9 positions matching TRBD1. The V segment lost 2 bases and the J segment 4 bases; nucleotides outside the gene matches: 8. The CDR3 contains 15 residues. Germline lookup yields CDR1 GTSNPN and CDR2 SVGIG (reference sequence). The DNA of the CDR3 is TGTGCCTGGAGTACCCTGGGACAGGGAGGCACTGAAGCTTTCTTT. Protein: CAWSTLGQGGTEAFF.

Remarks on this clone: Other DNA sequences in the same sample also yield this CDR3. The chain has TRBV10-3 and TRBJ1-6, with 7 bases fitting TRBD1. CDR1 is ENHRY and CDR2 is SYGVKD in the germline V gene. The junction had 7 bases not matched to a gene; V was cut back by 6 bases and J by 5 bases. This CDR3 region has 15 residues. CDR3 in amino acids: CAIRVGTDNNSPLHF. As DNA, the CDR3 is TGTGCCATCAGGGTAGGGACAGACAATAATTCACCCCTCCACTTT.

V is TRBV27 and J is TRBJ1-1, with 9 positions matching TRBD1. V lost 4 bases, J lost 4 bases, and 7 bases stayed unmatched. Germline assignment: CDR1 MNHEY and CDR2 SMNVEV (reference sequence). The CDR3 extends over 15 amino acids. The CDR3 region has the DNA TGTGCCAGCAGTTCTTACAGGGGGCTGGGCACTGAAGCTTTCTTT. This encodes CASSSYRGLGTEAFF.

The chain employs TRBV5-1 and TRBJ2-3; 14 bases fit TRBD2. The germline gives CDR1 SGHRS, CDR2 YFSETQ. The length of the CDR3 is 16 residues. The junction had 6 bases not matched to a gene; V was cut back by 4 bases and J by 5 bases. CDR3 protein: CASSPGTSGGIDTQYF. The CDR3 nucleotides are TGCGCCAGCAGCCCCGGGACTAGCGGGGGAATAGATACGCAGTATTTT. The full variable domain, its missing parts supplied by reference TRBV5-1 and TRBJ2-3, is KAGVTQTPRYLIKTRGQQVTLSCSPISGHRSVSWYQQTPGQGLQFLFEYFSETQRNKGNFPGRFSGRQFSNSRSEMNVSTLELGDSALYLCASSPGTSGGIDTQYFGPGTRLTVL.

This clone has only a few counts. The chain links TRBV27 to TRBJ2-4; 9 bases fit TRBD2. CDR1 MNHEY and CDR2 SMNVEV come from the germline V gene (reference sequence). V shed 5 bases, J shed 4 bases, and the junction held 6 bases outside the gene matches. CDR3 length: 15 amino acids. In DNA, the CDR3 is TGTGCCAGCAGTACCCCGACTAGCGGAAAAAACATTCAGTACTTC. Translation gives CASSTPTSGKNIQYF.

This clone was observed a few times. This rearrangement joins TRBV6-5 to TRBJ2-7; D uncertain. This CDR3 is built from 13 residues. Per germline, CDR1 MNHEY and CDR2 SVGAGI. V was trimmed by 7 bases and J by 0 bases, leaving 10 bases between them. The CDR3 here is CASTRSTSYEQYF. The CDR3 DNA sequence: TGTGCCAGCACCCGGAGTACCTCCTACGAGCAGTACTTC.

The gene calls are TRBV28 and TRBJ2-7; weak D call: TRBD1 (6 bases). Germline V lookup: CDR1 MDHEN, CDR2 SYDVKM. V was pared by 7 bases and J by 3 bases, with 7 bases between. The CDR3 is 11 residues long. The chain's CDR3 is CASIGGYEQYF. As DNA, the CDR3 is TGTGCCAGCATAGGGGGCTACGAGCAGTACTTC.

This chain joins TRBV7-6 and TRBJ2-5; the match to TRBD2 covers 8 bases. The J call may be incorrect, as the DNA end agrees better with TRBJ2-7. The CDR3 runs 15 residues. CDR1 SGHVS and CDR2 FNYEAQ come from the germline V gene. The CDR3 bases are TGTGCCAGCAGCCCGGCGGGGGGATTCTCCTACGAGCAGTACTTC. It is translated as CASSPAGGFSYEQYF.

The chain uses TRBV7-2 and TRBJ2-3; TRBD2 aligns across 13 bases. Germline V gene sequence: CDR1 SGHTA, CDR2 FQGNSA. The trim removed 2 bases at V and 2 bases at J, leaving 4 bases unmatched. The CDR3 runs 17 residues. The CDR3 DNA is TGTGCCAGCAGCTTACGGGGACTAGCGGGGCCCACAGATACGCAGTATTTT. It yields the protein CASSLRGLAGPTDTQYF.

The chain has TRBV7-2 and TRBJ2-7; 10 bases align to TRBD1. Germline CDR1 reads SGHTA; CDR2 reads FQGNSA. This CDR3 comprises 14 residues. J was trimmed by 4 bases and V by 4 bases; bases with no gene match: 4. CDR3 sequence (DNA): TGTGCCAGCAGCTCCCCGGGACAGGGGTACGAGCAGTACTTC. Amino acids: CASSSPGQGYEQYF.

This clone was found once. The chain couples TRBV6-5 to TRBJ1-3; D is undetermined. Germline V gene data show CDR1 as MNHEY and CDR2 as SVGAGI. Trimming took 0 bases from V and 4 from J, leaving 13 bases between them. This CDR3 is built from 16 residues. CDR3 amino acids: CASSYSTQGFGNTIYF. In DNA, the CDR3 is TGTGCCAGCAGTTACTCGACTCAAGGCTTCGGAAACACCATATATTTT.

The rearrangement links TRBV29-1 to TRBJ2-4; the D gene is possibly TRBD2 (5 bases). The CDR3 extends over 13 amino acids. CDR1 and CDR2 from the germline V gene are SQVTM and ANQGSEA. The V and J ends lost 4 bases and 8 bases respectively, with 15 bases between them. This chain's CDR3 is CSVAPLEEDIQYF. CDR3 DNA: TGCAGCGTTGCGCCCTTAGAGGAGGACATTCAGTACTTC.

The chain joins TRBV2 to TRBJ2-7, with 10 nucleotides matching TRBD1. Germline V CDR1 and CDR2: SNHLY, FYNNEI. CDR3 length equals 15 residues. V was pared by 4 bases and J by 0 bases, with 3 bases of the junction left unmatched. This chain's CDR3 is CASSGQGASSYEQYF. The CDR3 coding sequence is TGTGCCAGCAGTGGACAGGGGGCTTCCTCCTACGAGCAGTACTTC.

The rearrangement links TRBV10-3 to TRBJ1-3, with TRBD1 matching over 7 bases. Losses at the gene ends were 7 bases for V and 8 bases for J; bases not matched to a gene: 14. Germline CDR1 reads ENHRY; CDR2 reads SYGVKD. The CDR3 covers 15 residues. CDR3 protein: CAINSGEGGRHTIYF. In DNA form, the CDR3 reads TGTGCCATCAACTCAGGGGAAGGGGGCAGACACACCATATATTTT.